The 23 T cell receptor beta chains presented below share a single source sample, sequenced in a study of T-cell memory formation after mild COVID-19. Each CDR3 protein gets one entry after TCRdb re-called the 5' RACE reads with MiXCR. The data show under 110,000 distinct CDR3 sequences, 9.5% to 15% seen once. The sequenced material came from PBMCs or a T cell subset sorted from them (not recorded which). These receptors all come from an adult woman who had mild COVID-19 (a few samples of this study predate the infection). Cell type and time point are not known.

This clonotype has only a few counts. V usage is TRBV5-1 and J usage is TRBJ2-7; 7 nucleotides align to TRBD1. With V trimmed by 2 bases and J by 2 bases, 4 bases remained unmatched. Germline V gene data show CDR1 as SGHRS and CDR2 as YFSETQ. The CDR3 sequence is 14 residues long. CDR3 bases: TGCGCCAGCAGCTTAACAGGGGTTCCCTACGAGCAGTACTTC. Protein sequence: CASSLTGVPYEQYF.

This clonotype was seen only a few times. This chain uses TRBV28 with TRBJ2-7; D perhaps matches TRBD2 (6 bases). V gave up 5 bases and J gave up 2 bases, with 16 bases separating them. The CDR3 length is 15 residues. From germline, CDR1 is MDHEN and CDR2 SYDVKM. The CDR3 here is CASSGRLVQPYEQYF. CDR3 nucleotides: TGTGCCAGCAGTGGGAGACTAGTTCAACCCTACGAGCAGTACTTC.

This clonotype was detected a few times. The rearrangement uses TRBV7-6 and TRBJ2-1, with 11 bases aligning to TRBD1. The J segment lost 3 bases and the V segment lost 5 bases, leaving 3 bases of the junction unmatched. CDR3 length: 15 amino acids. CDR1 is SGHVS, CDR2 FNYEAQ, per germline. CDR3 region: CASSPGQGDYNEQFF. The CDR3 DNA reads as TGTGCCAGCAGCCCGGGACAGGGGGACTACAATGAGCAGTTCTTC.

The chain uses TRBV15 and TRBJ2-5, with D possibly called TRBD1 or TRBD2 (5 bases each). The CDR3 sequence is 14 residues long. CDR1 is LNHNV and CDR2 is YYDKDF in the germline V gene (reference sequence). Trimming removed 0 bases at V and 2 bases at J, with 7 bases between. Here the CDR3 reads CATSREGDQETQYF. The CDR3 coding sequence is TGTGCCACCAGCAGAGAGGGGGATCAAGAGACCCAGTACTTC. The full variable domain, in which reference TRBV15 and TRBJ2-5 provide the parts outside the CDR3, is DAMVIQNPRYQVTQFGKPVTLSCSQTLNHNVMYWYQQKSSQAPKLLFHYYDKDFNNEADTPDNFQSRRPNTSFCFLDIRSPGLGDTAMYLCATSREGDQETQYFGPGTRLLVL.

This clonotype was seen only a few times. V and J are TRBV4-3 and TRBJ2-7, with D perhaps TRBD2 (5 bases). With 0 bases removed from V and 3 bases from J, the gap between germline ends came to 15 bases. This CDR3 is 16 amino acids long. Germline CDR1 is LGHNA and CDR2 is YSLEER. CDR3 DNA: TGCGCCAGCAGCCAAGATGGGGTTACAAGCGGCTACGAGCAGTACTTC. Its protein product is CASSQDGVTSGYEQYF.

The chain uses TRBV6-6 and TRBJ2-7, with unresolved D. This CDR3 comprises 13 residues. CDR1 and CDR2 from the germline V gene are MNHNY and SVGAGI (reference sequence). V shed 6 bases and J shed 1 base, with 10 bases lying between them. CDR3 protein: CASSLPISYEQYF. The CDR3 region has the DNA TGTGCCAGCAGCTTACCTATATCCTACGAGCAGTACTTC.

In this sample, this clonotype turned up many times. The chain joins TRBV12-3 or TRBV12-4 to TRBJ2-1, with 12 positions matching TRBD2. V lost 3 bases to trimming and J lost 8 bases; unmatched junction nucleotides: 5. There are 15 residues in the CDR3. CDR3 sequence (DNA): TGTGCCAGCAGTTTGTTGACTAGCGGGAGCGATGAGCAGTTCTTC. This encodes CASSLLTSGSDEQFF.

The chain combines TRBV7-9 with TRBJ1-1, with D perhaps matching TRBD1 (5 bases). With 7 bases removed from V and 3 bases from J, the gap between germline ends came to 15 bases. Per germline, CDR1 SEHNR and CDR2 FQNEAQ (reference sequence). The length of the CDR3 is 14 residues. The DNA for the CDR3 is TGTGCCAGCACTGGCGGGGCGCCGGACACTGAAGCTTTCTTT. Amino acids: CASTGGAPDTEAFF.

V usage is TRBV7-8 and J usage is TRBJ2-1; TRBD1 matches at 7 bases. J was trimmed by 10 bases and V by 1 base; bases with no gene match: 4. CDR3 size: 13 residues. The germline CDR1 and CDR2 sequences are SGHVS and FQNEAQ. CDR3 coding DNA: TGTGCCAGCAGCTTAGGGACAGGCCGGGAGCAGTTCTTC. Amino acids: CASSLGTGREQFF.

This chain joins TRBV25-1 and TRBJ1-2; tentative D call: TRBD1 (6 bases). Germline V gene sequence: CDR1 MGHDK, CDR2 SYGVNS. V was cut by 8 bases and J by 4 bases, with 11 bases left in between. The length of the CDR3 is 12 residues. The CDR3 loop is CASEGQSYGYTF. Here the CDR3 DNA reads TGTGCCAGCGAAGGACAGTCCTATGGCTACACCTTC.

The chain is built from TRBV11-3 and TRBJ2-1, with TRBD2 matching 13 bases. The CDR3 is 15 amino acids. Germline CDR1 is SGHNT and CDR2 is YENEEA. Trimming cost V 4 bases and J 6 bases; bases outside gene matches: 3. The CDR3 region is CASSSGLAGTNEQFF. In DNA form, the CDR3 reads TGTGCCAGCAGCTCGGGACTAGCGGGAACCAATGAGCAGTTCTTC.

Only a few counts were recorded for this clonotype. This chain links TRBV24-1 with TRBJ1-1; no reliable D call. Germline CDR1 and CDR2: KGHDR and SFDVKD. The CDR3 sequence is 13 residues long. V dropped 4 bases and J dropped 4 bases, with 9 bases sitting between them. The CDR3 here is CATSEGWGTEAFF. CDR3 DNA: TGTGCCACCAGTGAGGGTTGGGGCACTGAAGCTTTCTTT.

V and J are TRBV2 and TRBJ2-3; D gene uncertain. V was shortened by 11 bases and J by 5 bases, with 20 bases between the two germline ends. The CDR3 length is 14 residues. Germline values: CDR1 SNHLY, CDR2 FYNNEI. The chain's CDR3 is CACKIAQPGDTQYF. The CDR3 DNA is TGTGCCTGCAAGATAGCTCAACCCGGAGATACGCAGTATTTT. The whole variable domain, remainder taken from reference TRBV2 and TRBJ2-3, is EPEVTQTPSHQVTQMGQEVILRCVPISNHLYFYWYRQILGQKVEFLVSFYNNEISEKSEIFDDQFSVERPDGSNFTLKIRSTKLEDSAMYFCACKIAQPGDTQYFGPGTRLTVL.

The genes are TRBV7-2 and TRBJ2-1; TRBD2 matches at 10 bases. Germline trimming cut 4 bases from V and 4 bases from J; bases unmatched to any gene: 4. Per the germline V gene, CDR1 is SGHTA and CDR2 is FQGNSA. CDR3 size: 15 residues. The CDR3 nucleotides are TGTGCCAGCAGCTCTAGCGGGAGTACTTACAATGAGCAGTTCTTC. This sequence encodes CASSSSGSTYNEQFF.

V is TRBV4-1 and J is TRBJ1-3; D unclear. Germline CDR1 reads MGHRA; CDR2 reads YSYEKL. V gave up 0 bases and J gave up 0 bases, with 15 bases separating them. This CDR3 spans 18 amino acids. The CDR3 is CASSQEGSVRGSGNTIYF. The CDR3 bases are TGCGCCAGCAGCCAAGAAGGTTCGGTTAGAGGCTCTGGAAACACCATATATTTT.

CDR3 amino acids: CASGRGDPNEQFF. The CDR3 DNA is TGTGCCAGCGGGCGGGGGGACCCCAATGAGCAGTTCTTC. This chain links TRBV7-9 with TRBJ2-1; TRBD2 agrees at 8 bases. Germline trimming cut 8 bases from V and 6 bases from J; bases unmatched to any gene: 6. The CDR3 has 13 amino acids. Germline CDR1 SEHNR, CDR2 FQNEAQ (reference sequence).

The J gene is TRBJ2-1, the V gene TRBV7-2, with D perhaps TRBD2 (7 bases). V dropped 3 bases and J dropped 7 bases, with 19 bases sitting between them. Germline CDR1 is SGHTA and CDR2 is FQGNSA. CDR3 size: 16 residues. CDR3 sequence: CASSLFSWGGQNEQFF. The CDR3 DNA sequence: TGTGCCAGCAGCTTGTTTTCGTGGGGGGGCCAAAATGAGCAGTTCTTC.

This clonotype showed up just a few times. This chain connects TRBV15 to TRBJ2-1; D uncertain. CDR3 length equals 15 residues. Germline values: CDR1 LNHNV, CDR2 YYDKDF (reference sequence). V lost 1 base and J 4 bases, leaving 11 bases between the germline ends. This CDR3 is CATSRGEQPYNEQFF. The CDR3 DNA sequence: TGTGCCACCAGCAGAGGGGAACAGCCGTACAATGAGCAGTTCTTC.

This clonotype was seen many times. The CDR3 is CASRSDREGTDTQYF. In nucleotides, the CDR3 is TGCGCCAGCAGGTCGGACAGGGAGGGCACAGATACGCAGTATTTT. The chain combines TRBV5-1 with TRBJ2-3, with 8 positions matching TRBD1. Germline CDR1 SGHRS, CDR2 YFSETQ. J gave up 1 base and V 5 bases, and 6 bases lay outside the gene matches. CDR3 length: 15 residues. The full variable domain, its missing parts supplied by reference TRBV5-1 and TRBJ2-3, is KAGVTQTPRYLIKTRGQQVTLSCSPISGHRSVSWYQQTPGQGLQFLFEYFSETQRNKGNFPGRFSGRQFSNSRSEMNVSTLELGDSALYLCASRSDREGTDTQYFGPGTRLTVL.

This clonotype showed up many times. V gene TRBV29-1 combines with J gene TRBJ2-1; weak D call: TRBD1 (6 bases). The V gene's germline CDR1 is SQVTM and CDR2 ANQGSEA. The length of the CDR3 is 13 residues. The V and J ends lost 7 bases and 5 bases respectively, with 15 bases between them. CDR3 region: CSGLTGAHNEQFF. Here the CDR3 DNA reads TGCAGCGGATTGACAGGAGCACACAATGAGCAGTTCTTC.

This clonotype was seen a few times. The chain couples TRBV5-1 to TRBJ2-1, with 9 nucleotides matching TRBD1. This CDR3 spans 15 amino acids. V was pared by 3 bases and J by 7 bases, with 8 bases of the junction left unmatched. Germline loops: CDR1 SGHRS, CDR2 YFSETQ. CDR3 sequence reads: CASSSGTGSKNEQFF. The CDR3, as DNA: TGCGCCAGCAGCTCCGGGACAGGGTCAAAAAATGAGCAGTTCTTC. Looking up the rest from reference TRBV5-1 and TRBJ2-1 gives the full variable domain: KAGVTQTPRYLIKTRGQQVTLSCSPISGHRSVSWYQQTPGQGLQFLFEYFSETQRNKGNFPGRFSGRQFSNSRSEMNVSTLELGDSALYLCASSSGTGSKNEQFFGPGTRLTVL.

V gene TRBV11-2 combines with J gene TRBJ2-3; 8 bases are shared with TRBD2. V trimming: 0 bases; J trimming: 2 bases; junction bases outside the gene matches: 4. The CDR3 sequence is 16 residues long. Germline CDR1 SGHAT, CDR2 FQNNGV. DNA for the CDR3: TGTGCCAGCAGCTTAGACGTAGCGGGGCTCACAGATACGCAGTATTTT. As protein: CASSLDVAGLTDTQYF.

There are a few counts of this clonotype. This chain links TRBV5-1 with TRBJ2-1; the match to TRBD2 covers 10 bases. Looked up from germline, CDR1 is SGHRS and CDR2 is YFSETQ. Trimming removed 2 bases from V and 5 bases from J; junction bases left unmatched: 1. The CDR3 length is 14 residues. The CDR3 region has the DNA TGCGCCAGCAGCTTCCTAGCGGGGGACAATGAGCAGTTCTTC. Translating it yields CASSFLAGDNEQFF.